The source of this TCR beta chain is a study of OX40 agonist ivuxolimab in advanced cancers. TCRdb's table, derived via immunoSEQ multiplex PCR, lists solely in-frame clones and lacks some. Of roughly 95,000 clones listed, about nine tenths are singletons. CDR1 and CDR2 from the germline V gene are SGHVS and FQNEAQ. This CDR3 contains 16 residues. V gave up 2 bases and J gave up 8 bases; unmatched junction bases: 11. Note on this clone: Its antigen is currently unknown.

Overall study results and limits: Averaged across samples, CD8+ T cells carried more expanded clones than CD4+ did. At 0.1 to 3.0 mg/kg and by week 6, clonal expansion occurred in CD4+ and CD8+ blood T cells. Undetermined was the antigen specificity of the expanded peripheral T cells.

This sequence joins TRBV7-8 and TRBJ1-4; 7 bases map to TRBD1. This specimen was CD4+ or CD8+ T cells sorted from blood, taken in a trial of the OX40 agonist ivuxolimab. The sequence was obtained from an adult with an advanced solid tumor such as melanoma, head and neck, liver or kidney cancer. Here the CDR3 reads CASSLYGDRDEEKLFF. CDR3 in DNA: TGTGCCAGCAGCTTATACGGCGACAGGGATGAGGAAAAACTGTTTTTT.